This T cell receptor beta chain derives from a study of OX40 agonist ivuxolimab in advanced cancers. Study summary: An agonistic anti-OX40 (CD134) antibody, ivuxolimab, was used to treat the patients. General observations from the study: Mean expanded clone counts were higher in CD8+ than CD4+ T cells.

TCRdb keeps only in-frame clones here, not all; method: immunoSEQ multiplex PCR. The sample lists roughly 30,000 clones; around 85% were seen once. Worth noting for this clone: The antigen remains undetermined.

The CDR3 consists of 18 residues. Material: CD4+ or CD8+ T cells sorted from blood, obtained in a trial of the OX40 agonist ivuxolimab. The clonotype originates from an adult with an advanced solid tumor such as melanoma, head and neck, liver or kidney cancer. The chain recombines TRBV21-1 with TRBJ2-7; TRBD2, the table's D call, was not compared with the DNA. TRBV21-1 is a known pseudogene. CDR3 in amino acids: CASSKVGRLAGVGSEQYF. CDR3 nucleotides: TGTGCCAGCAGCAAAGTCGGGCGACTAGCGGGAGTGGGTAGCGAGCAGTACTTC.